These T cell receptor beta chains were read from a single sample in a study of glioma-infiltrating T cells. Each CDR3 protein is one row after TCRdb ran MiXCR on the multiplex PCR reads. The sample has 100,000 to 150,000 distinct CDR3 sequences; around 25% are singletons. The sequenced sample was glioma tissue, nonneoplastic brain tissue, or PBMCs (not recorded which). The receptors originated from a human donor with low-grade glioma or glioblastoma, undergoing nonglioma brain surgery, or in good health (not recorded which). The CDR3 runs from the conserved cysteine through the conserved F or W. D genes are given only for firm matches. Some rows have no size entry. The others give once, few or many, or a class for an expanded clone.

TRBV3-1	TRBJ1-6	few	TRBD1	TGTGCCAGCAGCCCGGGGACAGGGTCCAGTTCACCCCTCCACTTT	CASSPGTGSSSPLHF
TRBV6-1	TRBJ2-5	few	.	TGTGCCAGCAGTGAATTCGGGCCCCAAGAGACCCAGTACTTC	CASSEFGPQETQYF
TRBV19	TRBJ1-5	.	.	TGTGCCACCAGACAGGAGTATAGCAATCAGCCCCAGCATTTT	CATRQEYSNQPQHF
TRBV20-1	TRBJ2-3	.	.	TGCAGTGCCGCGGCGGTGAGCACAGATACGCAGTATTTT	CSAAAVSTDTQYF
TRBV7-9	TRBJ1-3	many	.	TGTGCCAGCAGACAGCCCGTGTCGGACACCATATATTTT	CASRQPVSDTIYF
TRBV18	TRBJ1-1	.	TRBD1	TGTGCCAGTCTTGGACAGGGGGCAATGAACACTGAAGCTTTCTTT	CASLGQGAMNTEAFF
TRBV20-1	TRBJ1-2	many	.	TGCAGTGCTAGAGGCGGACAGTCCTATGGCTACACCTTC	CSARGGQSYGYTF
TRBV4-1	TRBJ2-1	many	TRBD2	TGCGCCAGCAGCCAAGATACCACTAGCGGGGGGTTCTTC	CASSQDTTSGGFF
TRBV19	TRBJ2-1	few	TRBD2	TGTGCCAGTAGTATAACCGCGACTAGCTCCAATGAGCAGTTCTTC	CASSITATSSNEQFF
TRBV20-1	TRBJ2-1	many	TRBD2	TGCAGTGCTAGACGCGGGGGGTCATCCTCCTACAATGAGCAGTTCTTC	CSARRGGSSSYNEQFF
TRBV20-1	TRBJ1-5	many	TRBD1	TGCAGTGCCACTCTGGACAGGGGGCTTGGGCAGCCCCAGCATTTT	CSATLDRGLGQPQHF
TRBV4-1	TRBJ1-2	.	TRBD1	TGCGCCAGCAGCCAAGTAACAAACAGGGGGATAGGCGGCTACACCTTC	CASSQVTNRGIGGYTF
TRBV7-2	TRBJ1-2	.	.	TGTGCCAGCAGCTTAGGGGGACTCGGAACCTATGGCTACACCTTC	CASSLGGLGTYGYTF
TRBV7-9	TRBJ1-1	.	.	TGTGCCAGCAGCTTAGAGATGAACACTGAAGCTTTCTTT	CASSLEMNTEAFF
TRBV2	TRBJ2-2	.	TRBD2	TGTGCCAGCAGGGGGACTAGCGGGGGCTCCGGGGAGCTGTTTTTT	CASRGTSGGSGELFF